These 29 T cell receptor beta chains came from one sample sequenced in a study of radiation and T cells in renal cell carcinoma. Time point specified: baseline pretreatment blood. Documented treatment: 15 Gy SBRT to primary tumor, nephrectomy 4 weeks later. Libraries were prepared by immunoSEQ multiplex PCR; TCRdb keeps only in-frame clonotypes and omits some of them. The sample yields tens of thousands of clones, 60% to 80% seen once. The sample here was blood, taken from a patient whose treatment included radiotherapy and nephrectomy. The receptors stem from a man between 60 and 75 years old with renal cell carcinoma.

This clone appeared a few times. The chain combines TRBV5-1 with TRBJ1-1, with 9 bases identical to TRBD1. The CDR3 extends over 15 amino acids. With V trimmed by 3 bases and J by 3 bases, 6 bases remained unmatched. CDR1 SGHRS and CDR2 YFSETQ come from the germline V gene. This chain's CDR3 is CASSSGRQGDTEAFF. The DNA of the CDR3 is TGCGCCAGCAGCTCCGGTAGACAGGGGGACACTGAAGCTTTCTTT.

The V call is TRBV27, the J call TRBJ1-2; D unclear. Trimming took 5 bases from V and 10 from J, leaving 17 bases between them. CDR3 length: 13 amino acids. The germline V gene encodes CDR1 MNHEY and CDR2 SMNVEV (reference sequence). CDR3: CASSPHREFSYTF. CDR3 nucleotides: TGTGCCAGCAGTCCCCACAGAGAGTTTTCCTACACCTTC.

This clone showed up many times. The V gene is TRBV20-1, the J gene TRBJ1-1; D unresolved. V was cut by 5 bases and J by 9 bases, with 13 bases left in between. Germline V gives CDR1 DFQATT, CDR2 SNEGSKA (reference sequence). CDR3 length: 11 residues. The CDR3 DNA is TGCAGTGCTCCCGGACCCGACCAAGCTTTCTTT. Translating gives CSAPGPDQAFF.

The rearrangement joins TRBV5-1 to TRBJ2-1, with D maybe TRBD1 (5 bases). The CDR3 consists of 14 residues. Trimming pared 2 bases from V and 2 bases from J, leaving 8 bases between. The germline V gene has CDR1 SGHRS and CDR2 YFSETQ. The DNA for the CDR3 is TGCGCCAGCAGCTTACAGGAAACCTACAATGAGCAGTTCTTC. Residues: CASSLQETYNEQFF.

The chain combines TRBV4-3 with TRBJ1-5; no firm D call. Germline CDR1 LGHNA, CDR2 YSLEER. The CDR3 is 13 amino acids. Trimming removed 0 bases at V and 7 bases at J, with 7 bases between. The chain's CDR3 is CASSQDLGQPQHF. The DNA of the CDR3 is TGCGCCAGCAGCCAAGATCTTGGACAGCCCCAGCATTTT.

The chain's CDR3 is CASSLASYEQYF. For the CDR3, the DNA is TGTGCCAGCAGCTTGGCTTCCTACGAGCAGTACTTC. This chain joins TRBV5-4 and TRBJ2-7; D is ambiguous. Germline V gene lookup returns CDR1 SGHNT and CDR2 YYREEE (reference sequence). The CDR3 runs to 12 residues. Trimming took off 0 bases at V and 1 base at J, with 2 bases between the two ends.

By frequency in the sample, this clone is large (0.1 to 1%). V and J are TRBV11-2 and TRBJ2-5; the D gene is possibly TRBD2 (6 bases). Germline lookup yields CDR1 SGHAT and CDR2 FQNNGV. V was pared by 5 bases and J by 4 bases, with 17 bases between. CDR3 size: 15 residues. This CDR3 reads CASSPGGVWGETQYF. As DNA, the CDR3 is TGTGCCAGCAGCCCCGGGGGTGTGTGGGGAGAGACCCAGTACTTC.

The count of this clone is one. The CDR3 protein is CASSFDRSSYEQYF. DNA of the CDR3: TGTGCCAGCAGCTTTGACAGGAGCTCCTACGAGCAGTACTTC. This chain joins TRBV7-2 and TRBJ2-7, with D perhaps matching TRBD1 (6 bases). Germline CDR1 and CDR2: SGHTA and FQGNSA. V was pared by 3 bases and J by 0 bases, with 9 bases between. There are 14 residues in the CDR3.

This clone was detected a few times. The chain recombines TRBV5-1 with TRBJ2-2, with TRBD2 matching 7 bases. Germline V gene sequence: CDR1 SGHRS, CDR2 YFSETQ. The CDR3 length is 16 residues. The V gene end was trimmed by 8 bases and the J gene end by 7 bases; junction bases not matched to a gene: 17. This CDR3 is CASSTQAGLLGGELFF. In nucleotides, the CDR3 is TGCGCCAGTTCTACTCAAGCGGGACTCCTTGGCGGGGAGCTGTTTTTT.

The V and J genes are TRBV28 and TRBJ2-7, with a weak D call TRBD1 (6 bases). The V gene lost 7 bases and the J gene lost 2 bases, with 15 bases spanning the gap. This CDR3 is built from 14 residues. Per the germline V gene, CDR1 is MDHEN and CDR2 is SYDVKM. Here the CDR3 DNA reads TGTGCCAGCACAGATGGACAGAGAACCTACGAGCAGTACTTC. Protein: CASTDGQRTYEQYF.

The chain carries TRBV4-1 and TRBJ1-4; D is possibly TRBD1 (5 bases). The CDR3 runs to 16 residues. Deletions cut 1 base from V and 10 bases from J, with 19 bases between. From germline, CDR1 is MGHRA and CDR2 YSYEKL. DNA for the CDR3: TGCGCCAGCAGCCAAGTGGGGGGAAGGGAACGGGTAAAACTGTTTTTT. Protein product: CASSQVGGRERVKLFF.

The chain uses TRBV6-5 and TRBJ2-1; 8 bases match TRBD2. Germline V gene sequence: CDR1 MNHEY, CDR2 SVGAGI. V shed 5 bases and J 7 bases; nucleotides not matched to a gene: 7. This CDR3 has 14 amino acids. CDR3 residues: CASSDQSGGNEQFF. CDR3 coding DNA: TGTGCCAGCAGTGATCAGAGCGGGGGTAATGAGCAGTTCTTC.

The chain joins TRBV6-5 to TRBJ1-6; D remains ambiguous. The CDR3 runs to 16 residues. Germline V gene data show CDR1 as MNHEY and CDR2 as SVGAGI. The ends were cut back, 1 base at V and 8 bases at J, with 15 bases in the middle. The CDR3 sequence is CASSYWAMASDSPLHF. The DNA of the CDR3 is TGTGCCAGCAGTTACTGGGCAATGGCGAGTGATTCACCCCTCCACTTT.

The V call is TRBV2, the J call TRBJ2-7; D gene uncertain. The germline V gene encodes CDR1 SNHLY and CDR2 FYNNEI. V was clipped by 7 bases and J by 2 bases, with 12 bases between them. The CDR3 covers 13 residues. In DNA, the CDR3 is TGTGCCAGCACGGGCCACCGGACCTACGAGCAGTACTTC. It translates to CASTGHRTYEQYF.

The chain is built from TRBV9 and TRBJ2-3; D call uncertain. From germline, CDR1 is SGDLS and CDR2 YYNGEE. The CDR3 is made up of 13 amino acids. Between the trimmed V and J ends, which lost 3 bases and 0 bases, there was a span of 5 bases. CDR3 sequence (DNA): TGTGCCAGCAGCGCGACTAGCACAGATACGCAGTATTTT. This encodes CASSATSTDTQYF.

The chain employs TRBV5-6 and TRBJ1-3; perhaps TRBD1 as D (5 bases). V was shortened by 5 bases and J by 3 bases, with 12 bases between the two germline ends. This CDR3 comprises 14 residues. Germline V gene sequence: CDR1 SGHDT, CDR2 YYEEEE. The CDR3 region has the DNA TGTGCCAGCAGGTCCGGGGGTGGTGGAAACACCATATATTTT. Translation: CASRSGGGGNTIYF.

For this clone: Germline and junction disagree at one end, which may indicate a read error. V and J are TRBV10-2 and TRBJ2-7, with unresolved D. Germline CDR1 WSHSY, CDR2 SAAADI. The CDR3 contains 11 residues. CDR3: CASSESYEQYF. The CDR3 DNA is TGCGCCAGCAGCGAGTCCTACGAGCAGTACTTC.

The chain employs TRBV25-1 and TRBJ2-7; 7 bases fit TRBD1. In germline, CDR1 is MGHDK, CDR2 SYGVNS. J was trimmed by 0 bases and V by 2 bases; bases with no gene match: 7. The CDR3 consists of 16 residues. The CDR3 sequence: CASSEPGTVASYEQYF. DNA of the CDR3: TGTGCCAGCAGTGAACCCGGGACAGTAGCCTCCTACGAGCAGTACTTC.

This clone has only one observation. The chain uses TRBV5-1 and TRBJ1-1; D call uncertain. CDR3 length: 15 residues. Per germline, CDR1 SGHRS and CDR2 YFSETQ. Trimming stripped 3 bases from V and 4 bases from J, with 16 bases between. The CDR3 sequence is CASSWGGVGGTEAFF. CDR3 sequence (DNA): TGCGCCAGCAGCTGGGGTGGGGTAGGAGGCACTGAAGCTTTCTTT. The whole variable domain, remainder taken from reference TRBV5-1 and TRBJ1-1, is KAGVTQTPRYLIKTRGQQVTLSCSPISGHRSVSWYQQTPGQGLQFLFEYFSETQRNKGNFPGRFSGRQFSNSRSEMNVSTLELGDSALYLCASSWGGVGGTEAFFGQGTRLTVV.

This clone was counted only a few times. CDR3 coding DNA: TGTGCCAGCAGCCAAGATCACGGGACAGGATACGAGCAGTACTTC. Translating it yields CASSQDHGTGYEQYF. The chain has TRBV14 and TRBJ2-7, with 8 positions matching TRBD1. Germline trimming cut 0 bases from V and 4 bases from J; bases unmatched to any gene: 5. This CDR3 spans 15 amino acids. From germline, CDR1 is SGHDN and CDR2 FVKESK.

The CDR3 nucleotides are TGTGCCACCAGCAGAGATCCCGTGATATCGGATACGAGCTCTGGAAACACCATATATTTT. Its protein product is CATSRDPVISDTSSGNTIYF. The chain couples TRBV15 to TRBJ1-3; D remains ambiguous. V lost 0 bases and J lost 0, with 21 bases in between. This CDR3 comprises 20 residues. Germline assignment: CDR1 LNHNV and CDR2 YYDKDF (reference sequence).

In its sample, this clone was seen a few times. The V call is TRBV4-1, the J call TRBJ1-2, with D unresolved. There are 13 residues in the CDR3. Germline V gives CDR1 MGHRA, CDR2 YSYEKL. V was shortened by 1 base and J by 2 bases, with 5 bases between the two germline ends. The CDR3 sequence: CASSQGLNYGYTF. The CDR3 DNA reads as TGCGCCAGCAGCCAAGGGCTCAACTATGGCTACACCTTC.

CDR3 sequence reads: CAWRPGGDFTEAFF. The CDR3 bases are TGTGCCTGGAGGCCAGGGGGCGATTTCACTGAAGCTTTCTTT. The rearrangement joins TRBV30 to TRBJ1-1; 8 nucleotides align to TRBD1. V lost 3 bases, J lost 4 bases, and 7 bases stayed unmatched. The length of the CDR3 is 14 residues. CDR1 is GTSNPN and CDR2 is SVGIG in the germline V gene (reference sequence).

This clone was counted a single time. The chain has TRBV7-4 and TRBJ2-3, with 9 bases matching TRBD2. Unmatched junction bases numbered 5, after V lost 2 bases and J lost 2 bases. CDR1 and CDR2 (germline): SGHVT, SQSDAQ. CDR3 size: 16 residues. CDR3 nucleotide sequence: TGTGCCAGCAGCTTAATGCTAGCGGGGTACACAGATACGCAGTATTTT. This codes for CASSLMLAGYTDTQYF.

This clone has a single count. This chain uses TRBV19 with TRBJ2-3; TRBD1 agrees at 7 bases. The CDR3 has 15 amino acids. CDR1 and CDR2 from the germline V gene are LNHDA and SQIVND (reference sequence). V shed 9 bases and J 3 bases; nucleotides not matched to a gene: 12. Here the CDR3 reads CASWDSTLGTDTQYF. CDR3 bases: TGTGCCAGCTGGGACAGCACCCTGGGGACAGATACGCAGTATTTT.

The rearrangement joins TRBV6-6 to TRBJ2-3; 9 nucleotides line up with TRBD2. This CDR3 is 15 amino acids long. Germline assignment: CDR1 MNHNY and CDR2 SVGAGI (reference sequence). After removal of 2 bases from V and 6 bases from J, the junction contained 6 bases not matched to a gene. CDR3 nucleotides: TGTGCCAGCAGTTACCCGGGGACTAGCCTTGATACGCAGTATTTT. It specifies CASSYPGTSLDTQYF.

The CDR3 region has the DNA TGTGCCAGCAGCTTAGCATACTCTGGAAACACCATATATTTT. Translated: CASSLAYSGNTIYF. The chain carries TRBV7-2 and TRBJ1-3; D call uncertain. This CDR3 is 14 amino acids long. CDR1 SGHTA and CDR2 FQGNSA come from the germline V gene. V lost 0 bases to trimming and J lost 0 bases, with 3 bases between them.

This chain connects TRBV2 to TRBJ2-5; D remains unclear. The CDR3 is made up of 15 amino acids. V dropped 6 bases and J dropped 0 bases, with 14 bases sitting between them. CDR1 and CDR2 (germline): SNHLY, FYNNEI. Here the CDR3 reads CASRVTRTYQETQYF. Here the CDR3 DNA reads TGTGCCAGCAGGGTAACACGGACGTACCAAGAGACCCAGTACTTC.

In this sample, this clone turned up a few times. The chain is built from TRBV30 and TRBJ1-1, with TRBD1 matching over 7 bases. This CDR3 contains 13 residues. Trimming took 3 bases from V and 4 from J; bases not matched to a gene: 5. Germline-derived CDR1 and CDR2 are GTSNPN and SVGIG (reference sequence). In DNA form, the CDR3 reads TGTGCCTGGAGGGGGGACAGTTTCACTGAAGCTTTCTTT. Its protein is CAWRGDSFTEAFF.